This entry concerns a single T cell receptor beta chain. The antigen is unknown. The sample originates from a study of cytomegalovirus exposure and HLA in healthy donors. Findings and limits, study-wide: Certain sequence variants were highly shared and formed a cluster, and this cluster was likely a sequencing artifact.

PCR was performed using 60 Vbeta and 13 Jbeta primers. The method was immunoSEQ multiplex PCR; TCRdb's version includes in-frame clones alone and lacks a portion of them. The table includes fewer than 150,000 clones, around three quarters detected once. The CDR3 totals 14 residues. Germline assignment: CDR1 LNHDA and CDR2 SQIVND (reference sequence). Trimming removed 6 bases from V and 2 bases from J, with 11 bases in between. The sequencing sample was made of PBMCs. The chain combines TRBV19 with TRBJ2-1; maybe TRBD2 (5 bases). The source is a man aged 25-40 years in good health. The CDR3 DNA reads as TGTGCCAGTAGGCTCGGAGCGGCCTACAATGAGCAGTTCTTC. Translating gives CASRLGAAYNEQFF.